This section outlines one T cell receptor (beta chain) sequence together with its context. Its specificity is not known. Each patient's relapse followed autologous stem cell transplantation, and brentuximab vedotin exposure varied. The sample is drawn from a study of PD-1 blockade in classical Hodgkin lymphoma. General study findings and limits: Partial responders and progressors had significantly lower baseline TCR diversity.

Data came from immunoSEQ multiplex PCR; TCRdb stores just in-frame clones and leaves some out. The data show more than 25,000 clones, about two thirds seen once. The TCR originated in a human donor with classical Hodgkin lymphoma. The sample here was peripheral blood mononuclear cells (PBMCs), taken before the second cycle of nivolumab.

The CDR3 DNA reads as TGTGCCAGCTCACCAAACCGGACTCCCGGGGGACAAGAGACCCAGTACTTC. Amino acid sequence: CASSPNRTPGGQETQYF. The chain joins TRBV18 to TRBJ2-5, with TRBD2 as a possible D gene (6 bases). With 2 bases removed from V and 2 bases from J, the gap between germline ends came to 18 bases. CDR3 length: 17 residues. Germline lookup yields CDR1 KGHSH and CDR2 LQKENI.